Listed below are T cell receptor beta chains from one sample, sequenced in a study of blood T cells in healthy people across ages. TCRdb reprocessed the 5' RACE reads with MiXCR, giving one entry per CDR3 protein. The sample lists hundreds of thousands of distinct CDR3 sequences; over 40% were seen once. Specimen: blood. These receptors originate from a woman of 80 years or more in good health. The conserved cysteine and the conserved F or W are not part of the CDR3 here. The listing skips clone size in some rows; elsewhere it reads once, few, many or a size class.

V gene	J gene	clone size	CDR3 protein
TRBV5-1	TRBJ2-6	.	ASSLGASGANVLI
TRBV28	TRBJ1-2	.	ASSFADGYT
TRBV28	TRBJ1-1	few	ASSSARDGNTEAF
TRBV12-3/TRBV12-4	TRBJ1-1	.	ASRSEGWNTDAF
TRBV29-1	TRBJ2-5	.	SVDGQGEETQY
TRBV30	TRBJ2-5	.	AWTNLGDGSQY
TRBV20-1	TRBJ1-2	.	SARSGRGEGGYT
TRBV9	TRBJ2-7	once	ASSFGDQSSYEQY
TRBV4-1	TRBJ2-7	many	ASSRESSYEQY
TRBV6-5	TRBJ2-1	.	ASSAPGRGLNEQF
TRBV7-3	TRBJ1-1	many	ASSSKRDSNTEAF
TRBV12-3/TRBV12-4	TRBJ1-6	many	ASSRAVNSPLH
TRBV5-3	TRBJ1-6	.	ALRDRGVNSPLH
TRBV27	TRBJ1-2	once	ANSANSLYGYT
TRBV6-5	TRBJ1-5	many	ASSYQGDQPQH
TRBV20-1	TRBJ1-4	.	SAARRGRANEKLF
TRBV28	TRBJ2-1	.	ASSRRLRNNEQF
TRBV5-1	TRBJ1-1	few	ASSSSAGEVEAF
TRBV11-2	TRBJ2-1	many	ASILQNSYNEQF
TRBV28	TRBJ2-5	.	ASSFDNRDQTQY
TRBV12-3/TRBV12-4	TRBJ2-1	few	ASSFSQGTRNEQF
TRBV3-1	.	.	ASSLGPGVSYNEQY